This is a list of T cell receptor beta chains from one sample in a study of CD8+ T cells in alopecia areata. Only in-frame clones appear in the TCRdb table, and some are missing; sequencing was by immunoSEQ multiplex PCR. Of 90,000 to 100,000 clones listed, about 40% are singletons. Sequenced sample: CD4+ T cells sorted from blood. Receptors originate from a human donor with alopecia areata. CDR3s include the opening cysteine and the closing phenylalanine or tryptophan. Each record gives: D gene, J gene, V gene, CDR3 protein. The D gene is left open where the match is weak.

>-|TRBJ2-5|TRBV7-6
CASSLYRGVPQETQYF
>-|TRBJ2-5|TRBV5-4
CASTIQGLQETQYF
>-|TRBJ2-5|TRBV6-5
CASASTEFTSATQYF
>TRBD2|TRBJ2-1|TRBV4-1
CASSLTGTSGRVEQFF
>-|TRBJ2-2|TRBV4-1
CASSQDESFNTGELFF
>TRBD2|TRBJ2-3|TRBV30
CAWTRGLQTDTQYF
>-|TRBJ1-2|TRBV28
CASSSLVEFNYGYTF
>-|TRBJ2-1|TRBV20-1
CSAGGVNEQFF
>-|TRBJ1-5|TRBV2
CASSVGSQGSNQPQHF
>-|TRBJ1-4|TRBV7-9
CASKPENEKLFF